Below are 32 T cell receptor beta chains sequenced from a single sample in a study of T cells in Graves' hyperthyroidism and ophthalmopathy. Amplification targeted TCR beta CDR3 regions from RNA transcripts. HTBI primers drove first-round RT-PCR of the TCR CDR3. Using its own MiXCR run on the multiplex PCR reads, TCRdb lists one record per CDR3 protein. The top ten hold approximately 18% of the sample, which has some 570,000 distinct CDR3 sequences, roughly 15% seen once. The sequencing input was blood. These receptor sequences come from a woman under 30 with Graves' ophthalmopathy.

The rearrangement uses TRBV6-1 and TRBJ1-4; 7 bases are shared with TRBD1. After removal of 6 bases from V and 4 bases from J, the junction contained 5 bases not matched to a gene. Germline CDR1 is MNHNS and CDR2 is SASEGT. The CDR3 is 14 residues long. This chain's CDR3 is CASSNRQGNEKLFF. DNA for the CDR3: TGTGCCAGCAGCAACCGACAGGGTAATGAAAAACTGTTTTTT.

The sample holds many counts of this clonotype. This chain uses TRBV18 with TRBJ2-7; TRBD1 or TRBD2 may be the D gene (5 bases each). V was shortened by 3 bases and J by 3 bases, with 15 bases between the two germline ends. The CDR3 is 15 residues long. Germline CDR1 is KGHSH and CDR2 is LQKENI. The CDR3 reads CASSPLRDDNYEQYF. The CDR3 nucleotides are TGTGCCAGCTCACCCCTAAGGGACGATAACTACGAGCAGTACTTC.

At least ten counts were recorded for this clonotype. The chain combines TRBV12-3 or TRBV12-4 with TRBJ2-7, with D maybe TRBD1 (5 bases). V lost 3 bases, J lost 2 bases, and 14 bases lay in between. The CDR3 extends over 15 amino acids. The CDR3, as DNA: TGTGCCAGCAGTTTGATAGGGGTACCTACCTACGAGCAGTACTTC. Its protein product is CASSLIGVPTYEQYF.

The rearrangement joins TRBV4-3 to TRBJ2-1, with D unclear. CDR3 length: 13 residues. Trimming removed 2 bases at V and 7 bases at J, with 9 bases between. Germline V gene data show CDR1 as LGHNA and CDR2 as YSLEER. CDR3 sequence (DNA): TGCGCCAGCAGCCAATCGTTGCCTAATGAGCAGTTCTTC. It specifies CASSQSLPNEQFF.

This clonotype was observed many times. The CDR3 protein is CASSTVRTSGRAGHEQYF. CDR3 nucleotides: TGTGCCAGCAGCACAGTTAGGACTAGCGGGAGGGCCGGTCACGAGCAGTACTTC. The rearrangement links TRBV11-2 to TRBJ2-7, with 15 bases lining up with TRBD2. This CDR3 contains 18 residues. V trimming: 5 bases; J trimming: 5 bases; junction bases outside the gene matches: 13. Germline CDR1 and CDR2: SGHAT and FQNNGV.

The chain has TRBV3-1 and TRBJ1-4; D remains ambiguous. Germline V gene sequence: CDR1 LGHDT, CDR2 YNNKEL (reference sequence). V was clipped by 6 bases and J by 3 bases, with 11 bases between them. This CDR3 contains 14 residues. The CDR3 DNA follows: TGTGCCAGCAGACGCCGCCAGGCTAATGAAAAACTGTTTTTT. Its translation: CASRRRQANEKLFF.

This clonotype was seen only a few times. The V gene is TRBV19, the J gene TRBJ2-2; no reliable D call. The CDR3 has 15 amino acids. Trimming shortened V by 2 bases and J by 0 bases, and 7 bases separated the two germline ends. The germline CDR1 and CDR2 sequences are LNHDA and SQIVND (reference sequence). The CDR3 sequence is CASSIQAANTGELFF. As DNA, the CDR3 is TGTGCCAGTAGTATACAGGCGGCGAACACCGGGGAGCTGTTTTTT.

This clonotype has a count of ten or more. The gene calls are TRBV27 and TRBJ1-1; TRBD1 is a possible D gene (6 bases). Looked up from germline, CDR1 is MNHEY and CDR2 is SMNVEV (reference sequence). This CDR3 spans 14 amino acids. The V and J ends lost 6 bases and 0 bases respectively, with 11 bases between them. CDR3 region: CASSLQGMNTEAFF. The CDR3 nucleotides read TGTGCCAGCAGCTTGCAGGGGATGAACACTGAAGCTTTCTTT.

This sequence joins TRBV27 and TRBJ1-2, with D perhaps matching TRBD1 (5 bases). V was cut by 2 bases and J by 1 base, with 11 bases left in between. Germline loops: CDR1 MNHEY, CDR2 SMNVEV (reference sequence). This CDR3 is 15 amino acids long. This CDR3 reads CASSLRGRNNYGYTF. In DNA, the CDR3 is TGTGCCAGCAGTTTAAGGGGACGGAATAACTATGGCTACACCTTC.

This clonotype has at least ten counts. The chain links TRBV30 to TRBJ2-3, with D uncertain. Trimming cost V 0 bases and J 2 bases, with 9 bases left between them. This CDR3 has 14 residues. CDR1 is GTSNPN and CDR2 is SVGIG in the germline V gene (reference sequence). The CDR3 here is CAWSVRIFTDTQYF. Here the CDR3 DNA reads TGTGCCTGGAGTGTACGGATTTTCACAGATACGCAGTATTTT.

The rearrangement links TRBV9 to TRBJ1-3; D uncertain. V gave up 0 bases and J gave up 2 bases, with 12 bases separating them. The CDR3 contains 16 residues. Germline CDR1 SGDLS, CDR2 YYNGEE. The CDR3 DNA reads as TGTGCCAGCAGCGTAGATCCGGGTCGGCCTGGAAACACCATATATTTT. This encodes CASSVDPGRPGNTIYF.

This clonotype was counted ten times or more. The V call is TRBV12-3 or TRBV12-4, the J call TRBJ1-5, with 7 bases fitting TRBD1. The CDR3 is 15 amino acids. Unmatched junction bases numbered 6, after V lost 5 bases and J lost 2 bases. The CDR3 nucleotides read TGTGCCAGCAGTCCAGGGGGAGAGGGCAATCAGCCCCAGCATTTT. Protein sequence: CASSPGGEGNQPQHF.

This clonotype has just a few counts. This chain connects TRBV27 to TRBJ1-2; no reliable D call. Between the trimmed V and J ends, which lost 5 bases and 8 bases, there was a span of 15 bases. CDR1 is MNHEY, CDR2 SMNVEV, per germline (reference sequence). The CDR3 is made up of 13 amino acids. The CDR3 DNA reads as TGTGCCAGCAGTCTCAAGGCCAAAGCGGGCTACACCTTC. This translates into CASSLKAKAGYTF.

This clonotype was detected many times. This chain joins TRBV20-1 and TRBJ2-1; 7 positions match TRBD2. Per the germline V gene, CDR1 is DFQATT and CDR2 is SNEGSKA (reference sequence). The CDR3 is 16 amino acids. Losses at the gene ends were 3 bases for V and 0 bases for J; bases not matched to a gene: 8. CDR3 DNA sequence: TGCAGTGCTAGGGAGACTAGCCCTAGCTCCTACAATGAGCAGTTCTTC. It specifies CSARETSPSSYNEQFF.

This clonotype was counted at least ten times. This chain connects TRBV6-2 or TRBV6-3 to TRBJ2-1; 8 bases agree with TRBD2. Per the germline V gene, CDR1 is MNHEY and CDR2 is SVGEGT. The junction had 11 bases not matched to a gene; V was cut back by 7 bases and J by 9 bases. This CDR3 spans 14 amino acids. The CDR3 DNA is TGTGCCAGCATCCCGCTGGCGGGAGGTATTGAGCAGTTCTTC. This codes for CASIPLAGGIEQFF.

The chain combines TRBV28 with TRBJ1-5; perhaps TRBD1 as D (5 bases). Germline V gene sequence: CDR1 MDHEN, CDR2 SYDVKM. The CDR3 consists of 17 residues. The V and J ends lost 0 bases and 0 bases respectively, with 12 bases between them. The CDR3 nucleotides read TGTGCCAGCAGTTTATGGGCCGGGGCTTATAGCAATCAGCCCCAGCATTTT. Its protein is CASSLWAGAYSNQPQHF. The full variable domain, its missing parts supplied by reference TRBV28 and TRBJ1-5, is DVKVTQSSRYLVKRTGEKVFLECVQDMDHENMFWYRQDPGLGLRLIYFSYDVKMKEKGDIPEGYSVSREKKERFSLILESASTNQTSMYLCASSLWAGAYSNQPQHFGDGTRLSIL.

The CDR3 coding sequence is TGCAGCGTTTCACCAAACACTGAAGCTTTCTTT. It codes for CSVSPNTEAFF. The rearrangement links TRBV29-1 to TRBJ1-1; D gene ambiguous. The germline V gene has CDR1 SQVTM and CDR2 ANQGSEA. The ends were cut back, 5 bases at V and 2 bases at J, with 6 bases in the middle. The CDR3 has 11 amino acids.

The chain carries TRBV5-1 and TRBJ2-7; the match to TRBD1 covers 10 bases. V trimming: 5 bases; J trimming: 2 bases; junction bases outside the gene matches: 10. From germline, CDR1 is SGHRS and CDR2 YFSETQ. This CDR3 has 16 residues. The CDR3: CASSADRDRGPYEQYF. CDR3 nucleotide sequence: TGCGCCAGCAGTGCAGACCGGGACAGGGGACCCTACGAGCAGTACTTC.

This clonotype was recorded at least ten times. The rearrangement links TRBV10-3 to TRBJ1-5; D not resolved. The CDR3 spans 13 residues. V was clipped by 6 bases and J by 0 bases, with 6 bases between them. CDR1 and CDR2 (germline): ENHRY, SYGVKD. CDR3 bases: TGTGCCATCAGCCAGGATAGCAATCAGCCCCAGCATTTT. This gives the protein CAISQDSNQPQHF.

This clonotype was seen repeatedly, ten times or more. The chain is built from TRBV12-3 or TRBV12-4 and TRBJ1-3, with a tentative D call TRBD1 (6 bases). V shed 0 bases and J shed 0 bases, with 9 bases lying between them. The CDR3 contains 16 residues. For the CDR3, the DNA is TGTGCCAGCAGTTTAGCCGGACAGCGCTCTGGAAACACCATATATTTT. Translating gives CASSLAGQRSGNTIYF.

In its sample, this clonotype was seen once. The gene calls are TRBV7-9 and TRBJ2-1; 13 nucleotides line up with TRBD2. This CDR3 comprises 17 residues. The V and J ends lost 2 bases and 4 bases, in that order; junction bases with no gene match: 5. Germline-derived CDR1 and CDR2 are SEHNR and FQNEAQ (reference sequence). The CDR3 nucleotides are TGTGCCAGCAGCTTATACACTAGCGGGAGGGGGTACAATGAGCAGTTCTTC. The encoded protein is CASSLYTSGRGYNEQFF.

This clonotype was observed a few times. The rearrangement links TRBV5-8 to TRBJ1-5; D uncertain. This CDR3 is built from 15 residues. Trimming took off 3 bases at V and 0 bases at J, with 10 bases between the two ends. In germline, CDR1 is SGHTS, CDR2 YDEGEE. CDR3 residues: CASSSGYFSNQPQHF. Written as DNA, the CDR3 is TGTGCCAGCAGCTCTGGGTATTTTAGCAATCAGCCCCAGCATTTT. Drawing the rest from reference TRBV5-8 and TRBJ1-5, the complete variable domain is EAGVTQSPTHLIKTRGQQATLRCSPISGHTSVYWYQQALGLGLQFLLWYDEGEERNRGNFPPRFSGRQFPNYSSELNVNALELEDSALYLCASSSGYFSNQPQHFGDGTRLSIL.

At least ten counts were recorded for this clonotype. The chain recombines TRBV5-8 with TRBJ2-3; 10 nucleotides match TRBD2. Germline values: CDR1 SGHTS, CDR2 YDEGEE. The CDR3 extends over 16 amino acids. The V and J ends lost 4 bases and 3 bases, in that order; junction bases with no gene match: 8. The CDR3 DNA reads TGTGCCAGCAGCGTCCTAGCGGGGGCCATGACAGATACGCAGTATTTT. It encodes CASSVLAGAMTDTQYF. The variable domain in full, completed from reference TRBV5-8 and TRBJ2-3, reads EAGVTQSPTHLIKTRGQQATLRCSPISGHTSVYWYQQALGLGLQFLLWYDEGEERNRGNFPPRFSGRQFPNYSSELNVNALELEDSALYLCASSVLAGAMTDTQYFGPGTRLTVL.

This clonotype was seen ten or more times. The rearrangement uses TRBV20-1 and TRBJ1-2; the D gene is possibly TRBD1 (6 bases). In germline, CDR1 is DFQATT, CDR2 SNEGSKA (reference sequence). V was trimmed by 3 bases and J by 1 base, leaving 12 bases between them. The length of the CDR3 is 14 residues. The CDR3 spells CSARAGRGNYGYTF. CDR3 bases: TGCAGTGCTAGGGCCGGCAGGGGTAACTATGGCTACACCTTC.

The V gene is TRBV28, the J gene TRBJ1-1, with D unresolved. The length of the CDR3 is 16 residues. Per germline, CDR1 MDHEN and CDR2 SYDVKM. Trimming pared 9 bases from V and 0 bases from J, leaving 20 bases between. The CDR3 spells CASKSLDGYMNTEAFF. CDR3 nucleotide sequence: TGTGCCAGTAAATCTCTGGACGGATACATGAACACTGAAGCTTTCTTT.

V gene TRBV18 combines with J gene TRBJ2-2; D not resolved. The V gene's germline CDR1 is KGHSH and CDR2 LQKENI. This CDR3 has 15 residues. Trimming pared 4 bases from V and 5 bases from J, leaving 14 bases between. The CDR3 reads CASSRVGWGTGELFF. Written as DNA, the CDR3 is TGTGCCAGCTCACGAGTCGGTTGGGGTACCGGGGAGCTGTTTTTT.

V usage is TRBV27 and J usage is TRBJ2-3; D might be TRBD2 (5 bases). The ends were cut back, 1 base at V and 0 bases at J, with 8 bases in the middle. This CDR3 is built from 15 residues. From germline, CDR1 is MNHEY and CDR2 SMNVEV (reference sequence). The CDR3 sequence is CASSLFLASTDTQYF. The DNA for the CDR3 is TGTGCCAGCAGTTTATTCCTAGCTAGCACAGATACGCAGTATTTT.

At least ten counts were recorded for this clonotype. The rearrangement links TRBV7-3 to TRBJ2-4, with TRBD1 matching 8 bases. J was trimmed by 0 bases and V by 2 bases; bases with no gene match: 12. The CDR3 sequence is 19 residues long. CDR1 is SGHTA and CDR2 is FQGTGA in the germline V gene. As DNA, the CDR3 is TGTGCCAGCAGCTTACAGGACAGGGCCCCGGGTCTAGCCAAAAACATTCAGTACTTC. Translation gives CASSLQDRAPGLAKNIQYF. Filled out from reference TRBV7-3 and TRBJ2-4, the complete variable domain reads GAGVSQTPSNKVTEKGKYVELRCDPISGHTALYWYRQSLGQGPEFLIYFQGTGAADDSGLPNDRFFAVRPEGSVSTLKIQRTERGDSAVYLCASSLQDRAPGLAKNIQYFGAGTRLSVL.

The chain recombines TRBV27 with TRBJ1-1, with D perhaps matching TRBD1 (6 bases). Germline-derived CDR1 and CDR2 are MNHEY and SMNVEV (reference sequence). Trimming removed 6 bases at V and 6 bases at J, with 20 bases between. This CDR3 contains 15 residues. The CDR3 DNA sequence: TGTGCCAGCAGCCCTGGGGGGGGCCGGAGCTCTGAAGCTTTCTTT. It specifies CASSPGGGRSSEAFF.

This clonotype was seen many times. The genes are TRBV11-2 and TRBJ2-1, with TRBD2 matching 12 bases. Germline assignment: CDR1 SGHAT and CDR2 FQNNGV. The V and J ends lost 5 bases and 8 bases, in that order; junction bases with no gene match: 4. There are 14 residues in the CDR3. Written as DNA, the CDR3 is TGTGCCAGCAGCCAACTAGCGGGAGGCTATGAGCAGTTCTTC. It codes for CASSQLAGGYEQFF.

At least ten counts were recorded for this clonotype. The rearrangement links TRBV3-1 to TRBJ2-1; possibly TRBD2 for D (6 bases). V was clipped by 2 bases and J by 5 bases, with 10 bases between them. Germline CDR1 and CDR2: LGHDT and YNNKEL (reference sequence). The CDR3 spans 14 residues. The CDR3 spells CASSQIAVNNEQFF. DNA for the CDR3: TGTGCCAGCAGCCAAATAGCGGTGAACAATGAGCAGTTCTTC.

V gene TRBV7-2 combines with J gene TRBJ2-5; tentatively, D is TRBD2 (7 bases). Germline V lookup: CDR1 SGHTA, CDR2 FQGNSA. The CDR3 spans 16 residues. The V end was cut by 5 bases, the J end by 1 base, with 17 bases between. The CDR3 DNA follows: TGTGCCAGCAGCCCCCTTGCGGGGGCCTTCCAAGAGACCCAGTACTTC. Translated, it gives CASSPLAGAFQETQYF. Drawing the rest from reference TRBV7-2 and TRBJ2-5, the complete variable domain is GAGVSQSPSNKVTEKGKDVELRCDPISGHTALYWYRQSLGQGLEFLIYFQGNSAPDKSGLPSDRFSAERTGGSVSTLTIQRTQQEDSAVYLCASSPLAGAFQETQYFGPGTRLLVL.